A single sample gave rise to the 30 T cell receptor beta chains below, sequenced in a study of beta chain features in type 1 diabetes (dated by TCRdb to the late 2010s). Libraries were made using the immunoSEQ multiplex PCR assay. The High Capacity cDNA Reverse Transcription Kit was used to reverse transcribe all of the isolated RNA, meaning that expressed TCRB transcripts were what got sequenced. TCRdb stores this immuneACCESS table with in-frame sequences only. Part of the clones is absent; in the studies checked, under half of the shortfall reflects unresolved V genes, and no reason is known for the rest. A total of 130,000 to 150,000 clones appear in this sample, roughly 53% of them only once. Together, the top ten hold 0.42% of the sample. The source material was Tregs from blood. This sample's cell subset or site label indicates: regulatory CD4+ T cells. The receptors shown here come from a man aged 18 to 35 in good health.

A few counts support this clone. This CDR3 reads CASSQEYWLAGRVGDIQYF. CDR3 bases: TGCGCCAGCAGCCAAGAGTATTGGCTAGCGGGGCGGGTGGGAGACATTCAGTACTTC. This chain joins TRBV4-3 and TRBJ2-4; 9 positions match TRBD2. V trimming: 0 bases; J trimming: 8 bases; junction bases outside the gene matches: 17. Germline CDR1 is LGHNA and CDR2 is YSLEER. The CDR3 spans 19 residues.

This chain uses TRBV7-3 with TRBJ2-3, with D possibly matching TRBD2 (5 bases). The CDR3 has 14 amino acids. From germline, CDR1 is SGHTA and CDR2 FQGTGA. Trimming removed 2 bases at V and 8 bases at J, with 14 bases between. CDR3 residues: CASSLGERSGTQYF. Written as DNA, the CDR3 is TGTGCCAGCAGCTTAGGGGAGAGGAGCGGTACGCAGTATTTT. The full variable domain, with the rest looked up from reference TRBV7-3 and TRBJ2-3, is GAGVSQTPSNKVTEKGKYVELRCDPISGHTALYWYRQSLGQGPEFLIYFQGTGAADDSGLPNDRFFAVRPEGSVSTLKIQRTERGDSAVYLCASSLGERSGTQYFGPGTRLTVL.

This chain links TRBV19 with TRBJ1-6, with TRBD1 matching over 7 bases. Germline V gene sequence: CDR1 LNHDA, CDR2 SQIVND (reference sequence). The CDR3 length is 14 residues. With 7 bases clipped from V and 6 bases from J, the junction kept 6 bases outside the gene matches. The CDR3 protein is CASTRTGRNSPLHF. CDR3 coding DNA: TGTGCCAGTACCCGGACAGGACGTAATTCACCCCTCCACTTT.

The V gene is TRBV6-5, the J gene TRBJ1-2, with 7 positions matching TRBD1. V dropped 2 bases and J dropped 0; count of bases not matched to a gene: 3. Germline V gene sequence: CDR1 MNHEY, CDR2 SVGAGI. The length of the CDR3 is 15 residues. The CDR3 DNA sequence: TGTGCCAGCAGTTACGGGACAGCATCTAACTATGGCTACACCTTC. As protein: CASSYGTASNYGYTF.

This clone was seen more than once but under ten times. The chain has TRBV7-8 and TRBJ1-2, with a weak D call TRBD1 (5 bases). CDR3 length: 14 amino acids. The germline V gene encodes CDR1 SGHVS and CDR2 FQNEAQ. Trimming took 2 bases from V and 0 from J, leaving 7 bases between them. The CDR3 loop reads CASSLRGPNYGYTF. The CDR3 nucleotides read TGTGCCAGCAGCTTAAGGGGTCCTAACTATGGCTACACCTTC.

This clone appeared a single time. The chain carries TRBV7-2 and TRBJ2-2; D not resolved. The germline V gene has CDR1 SGHTA and CDR2 FQGNSA. Deletions cut 1 base from V and 5 bases from J, with 5 bases between. The CDR3 loop spans 13 amino acids. The CDR3 coding sequence is TGTGCCAGCAGCTTAGTTCGGACCGGGGAGCTGTTTTTT. It is translated as CASSLVRTGELFF.

This clone appeared a few times. V is TRBV18 and J is TRBJ1-2; 7 bases line up with TRBD1. J gave up 8 bases and V 3 bases, and 9 bases lay outside the gene matches. The CDR3 runs to 14 residues. CDR1 is KGHSH, CDR2 LQKENI, per germline. The CDR3 DNA follows: TGTGCCAGCTCACCCGTTAAGGGGGCAGGAGGCTACACCTTC. Translated, it gives CASSPVKGAGGYTF.

The chain has TRBV20-1 and TRBJ2-5; D is unresolved. Trimming removed 4 bases from V and 2 bases from J, with 2 bases in between. Germline V gene data show CDR1 as DFQATT and CDR2 as SNEGSKA (reference sequence). The CDR3 is made up of 10 amino acids. The CDR3 protein is CSATQETQYF. The CDR3 DNA reads TGCAGTGCTACTCAAGAGACCCAGTACTTC.

The chain links TRBV6-1 to TRBJ1-4; possible D gene TRBD1, 5 bases. V lost 6 bases, J lost 5 bases, and 10 bases lay in between. There are 13 residues in the CDR3. Germline values: CDR1 MNHNS, CDR2 SASEGT. CDR3 DNA sequence: TGTGCCAGCAGCCAGGGACTCAATGAAAAACTGTTTTTT. Its protein product is CASSQGLNEKLFF.

J is TRBJ2-1 and V is TRBV7-6, with 9 bases lining up with TRBD1. Trimming cost V 1 base and J 10 bases; bases outside gene matches: 8. CDR3 length equals 15 residues. Germline V CDR1 and CDR2: SGHVS, FNYEAQ. CDR3 sequence reads: CASSLGGQGPREQFF. DNA of the CDR3: TGTGCCAGCAGCTTAGGGGGACAGGGCCCCAGGGAGCAGTTCTTC.

The chain uses TRBV28 and TRBJ1-4, with a tentative D call TRBD1 (6 bases). Germline CDR1 is MDHEN and CDR2 is SYDVKM. V lost 4 bases and J 4 bases, leaving 31 bases between the germline ends. The CDR3 is 21 amino acids. CDR3 sequence reads: CASSSLYPPPGQGTHNEKLFF. The CDR3 DNA reads TGTGCCAGCAGTTCCTTATATCCCCCCCCAGGGCAGGGGACCCATAATGAAAAACTGTTTTTT.

V usage is TRBV7-2 and J usage is TRBJ2-7, with D possibly matching TRBD1 (8 bases). CDR3 length equals 14 residues. Trimming cost V 5 bases and J 2 bases, with 13 bases left between them. Germline-derived CDR1 and CDR2 are SGHTA and FQGNSA. The CDR3 is CASSKQGGAYEQYF. CDR3 DNA: TGTGCCAGCAGCAAACAGGGGGGGGCCTACGAGCAGTACTTC.

The chain recombines TRBV5-4 with TRBJ2-5, with 10 bases lining up with TRBD2. With 1 base clipped from V and 11 bases from J, the junction kept 14 bases outside the gene matches. The CDR3 runs to 16 residues. Germline lookup yields CDR1 SGHNT and CDR2 YYREEE (reference sequence). Written as DNA, the CDR3 is TGTGCCAGCAGCTTGTACACGGGGACTAGCGTTGGGGAGCAGTACTTC. Encoded protein: CASSLYTGTSVGEQYF.

The chain employs TRBV5-6 and TRBJ2-5; TRBD1 might be the D (6 bases). The DNA end is more similar to TRBJ2-7, so the J call may be wrong. CDR3 size: 14 residues. CDR1 is SGHDT and CDR2 is YYEEEE in the germline V gene. The CDR3 loop is CASSLGGGFYEQYF. CDR3 sequence (DNA): TGTGCCAGCAGCTTGGGTGGGGGCTTCTACGAGCAGTACTTC.

This rearrangement joins TRBV28 to TRBJ2-5; 8 positions match TRBD1. Unmatched junction bases numbered 12, after V lost 2 bases and J lost 10 bases. Per the germline V gene, CDR1 is MDHEN and CDR2 is SYDVKM. The CDR3 loop spans 15 amino acids. The CDR3 DNA follows: TGTGCCAGCAGTTTAACGCGGCAGGGGGCCCTTGTCCAGTACTTC. It is translated as CASSLTRQGALVQYF.

The V call is TRBV6-5, the J call TRBJ1-3; no reliable D call. CDR1 MNHEY and CDR2 SVGAGI come from the germline V gene. Trimming took off 6 bases at V and 7 bases at J, with 19 bases between the two ends. The CDR3 runs to 15 residues. The CDR3 region is CASSSTGFSRNTIYF. The CDR3 DNA reads TGTGCCAGCAGCTCAACCGGGTTTTCGCGGAACACCATATATTTT.

The rearrangement links TRBV6-5 to TRBJ2-7, with 9 bases lining up with TRBD2. Germline-derived CDR1 and CDR2 are MNHEY and SVGAGI. CDR3 size: 15 residues. After removal of 6 bases from V and 2 bases from J, the junction contained 8 bases not matched to a gene. The CDR3 sequence: CASRPWLAGTYEQYF. CDR3 in DNA: TGTGCCAGCAGGCCATGGCTAGCGGGGACCTACGAGCAGTACTTC.

The chain recombines TRBV7-2 with TRBJ2-3, with 12 bases that match TRBD2. The CDR3 has 15 amino acids. CDR1 and CDR2 (germline): SGHTA, FQGNSA. V trimming: 5 bases; J trimming: 5 bases; junction bases outside the gene matches: 5. The CDR3 DNA reads TGTGCCAGCAGCCGGACTAGCGGGATACAAGATACGCAGTATTTT. Translated, it gives CASSRTSGIQDTQYF.

This clone was counted between two and nine times. The V call is TRBV7-2, the J call TRBJ2-5; D is unclear. This CDR3 has 12 amino acids. V lost 5 bases and J lost 7, with 11 bases in between. CDR1 is SGHTA and CDR2 is FQGNSA in the germline V gene. DNA for the CDR3: TGTGCCAGCAGCCTAGACGTCGGGACCCAGTACTTC. This translates into CASSLDVGTQYF.

The chain employs TRBV4-2 and TRBJ2-7; 15 bases line up with TRBD2. Per the germline V gene, CDR1 is LGHNA and CDR2 is YNFKEQ. The CDR3 loop spans 16 amino acids. V gave up 4 bases and J gave up 1 base; unmatched junction bases: 2. CDR3 loop: CASSPGTSGRSYEQYF. The CDR3 nucleotides are TGTGCCAGCAGCCCAGGGACTAGCGGGAGGTCCTACGAGCAGTACTTC.

The chain uses TRBV28 and TRBJ2-2; D not certain. The CDR3 is 13 amino acids. Trimming removed 11 bases at V and 0 bases at J, with 10 bases between. Germline V gene data show CDR1 as MDHEN and CDR2 as SYDVKM. This chain's CDR3 is CAASNSNTGELFF. The CDR3 nucleotides read TGTGCCGCAAGTAACTCGAACACCGGGGAGCTGTTTTTT.

The rearrangement links TRBV4-2 to TRBJ2-3, with 9 bases that match TRBD2. The CDR3 totals 15 residues. Looked up from germline, CDR1 is LGHNA and CDR2 is YNFKEQ. V shed 6 bases, J shed 2 bases, and the junction held 6 bases outside the gene matches. In DNA, the CDR3 is TGTGCCAGCAGGAAGACTAGCGGAAACACAGATACGCAGTATTTT. Translated: CASRKTSGNTDTQYF.

Only a few counts were recorded for this clone. J is TRBJ2-5 and V is TRBV19; TRBD2 might be the D (6 bases). V gave up 6 bases and J gave up 0 bases, with 14 bases separating them. This CDR3 contains 15 residues. CDR1 and CDR2 (germline): LNHDA, SQIVND (reference sequence). The CDR3 here is CASSYAGTNQETQYF. The CDR3 DNA reads as TGTGCCAGTAGCTACGCGGGGACCAACCAAGAGACCCAGTACTTC.

V and J are TRBV29-1 and TRBJ2-5; 8 bases agree with TRBD1. The germline gives CDR1 SQVTM, CDR2 ANQGSEA. This CDR3 spans 13 amino acids. The V and J ends lost 4 bases and 5 bases, in that order; junction bases with no gene match: 6. CDR3 sequence (DNA): TGCAGCGTTGGGAGACAGGGGAGGGAGACCCAGTACTTC. Its protein product is CSVGRQGRETQYF. Combining the CDR3 with reference TRBV29-1 and TRBJ2-5 gives the whole variable domain SAVISQKPSRDICQRGTSLTIQCQVDSQVTMMFWYRQQPGQSLTLIATANQGSEATYESGFVIDKFPISRPNLTFSTLTVSNMSPEDSSIYLCSVGRQGRETQYFGPGTRLLVL.

This clone occurred a few times. The J gene is TRBJ2-1, the V gene TRBV7-3; 8 bases agree with TRBD2. The length of the CDR3 is 16 residues. With 5 bases clipped from V and 4 bases from J, the junction kept 10 bases outside the gene matches. CDR1 and CDR2 from the germline V gene are SGHTA and FQGTGA. CDR3 in amino acids: CASSQLAGSHYNEQFF. As DNA, the CDR3 is TGTGCCAGCAGCCAATTAGCGGGATCCCATTACAATGAGCAGTTCTTC. Variable domain in full (rest from reference TRBV7-3 and TRBJ2-1): GAGVSQTPSNKVTEKGKYVELRCDPISGHTALYWYRQSLGQGPEFLIYFQGTGAADDSGLPNDRFFAVRPEGSVSTLKIQRTERGDSAVYLCASSQLAGSHYNEQFFGPGTRLTVL.

This clone was seen a handful of times. CDR3 coding DNA: TGTGCCAGCAGCTTCGGGTTCTCAGGGTATGGCTACACCTTC. Translation: CASSFGFSGYGYTF. The rearrangement uses TRBV7-9 and TRBJ1-2; D might be TRBD1 (5 bases). V shed 3 bases and J shed 5 bases, with 13 bases lying between them. Germline values: CDR1 SEHNR, CDR2 FQNEAQ (reference sequence). The CDR3 covers 14 residues.

The J gene is TRBJ2-7, the V gene TRBV10-3, with 8 bases that match TRBD1. Germline trimming cut 8 bases from V and 7 bases from J; bases unmatched to any gene: 16. This CDR3 spans 15 amino acids. Looked up from germline, CDR1 is ENHRY and CDR2 is SYGVKD. This chain's CDR3 is CAIGQTGQASGEQYF. The CDR3 DNA sequence: TGTGCCATCGGCCAAACGGGACAGGCCTCTGGGGAGCAGTACTTC.

The CDR3 nucleotides are TGTGCCAGTAGACCCGGGACAAACACCTACGAGCAGTACTTC. Its protein product is CASRPGTNTYEQYF. The J gene is TRBJ2-7, the V gene TRBV19; TRBD1 is a possible D gene (6 bases). The CDR3 runs 14 residues. The V end lost 6 bases, the J end lost 2 bases, and 14 bases lay between the germline ends. The germline gives CDR1 LNHDA, CDR2 SQIVND (reference sequence).

This clone has only a few counts. The V call is TRBV7-9, the J call TRBJ2-5; TRBD2 matches 8 bases. The DNA end lines up better with TRBJ2-7; the J call may be wrong. The CDR3 spans 16 residues. Per germline, CDR1 SEHNR and CDR2 FQNEAQ (reference sequence). CDR3 bases: TGTGCCAGCAGCTATCATGGGGCGGGGGGTACGTACGAGCAGTACTTC. Its translation is CASSYHGAGGTYEQYF.

The chain joins TRBV5-6 to TRBJ1-2; D ambiguous. This CDR3 region has 14 residues. The V gene's germline CDR1 is SGHDT and CDR2 YYEEEE. V was shortened by 4 bases and J by 4 bases, with 14 bases between the two germline ends. The CDR3, as DNA: TGTGCCAGCAGCCTCCCGGCGGGTTCCTATGGCTACACCTTC. Its protein product is CASSLPAGSYGYTF. Combining the CDR3 with reference TRBV5-6 and TRBJ1-2 gives the whole variable domain DAGVTQSPTHLIKTRGQQVTLRCSPKSGHDTVSWYQQALGQGPQFIFQYYEEEERQRGNFPDRFSGHQFPNYSSELNVNALLLGDSALYLCASSLPAGSYGYTFGSGTRLTVV.